This record concerns one T cell receptor (beta chain) sequence. Data came from immunoSEQ multiplex PCR; TCRdb stores just in-frame clones and leaves some out. The data contain 100,000 or so clones, approximately 95% of them singletons. The data belong to a study of T cell changes during pregnancy in multiple sclerosis. V shed 4 bases and J shed 5 bases, with 12 bases lying between them. Per the germline V gene, CDR1 is SGDLS and CDR2 is YYNGEE. There are 14 residues in the CDR3. The sequence came from a female donor in good health, enrolled as a control in a pregnancy study. The chain combines TRBV9 with TRBJ1-4, with a possible D match to TRBD1 (5 bases). The sample was peripheral blood, taken after pregnancy. This chain's CDR3 is CASSRDGGNEKLFF. Written as DNA, the CDR3 is TGTGCCAGCAGCCGGGACGGGGGGAATGAAAAACTGTTTTTT.